This T cell receptor (beta chain) was retrieved from a study of control samples from healthy donors and cancer patients. Method: immunoSEQ multiplex PCR; TCRdb's copy keeps in-frame clones and lacks some. The top ten hold approximately 8.6% of the sample, which has 120,000 to 150,000 clones, roughly nine tenths seen once. The germline CDR1 and CDR2 sequences are KGHSH and LQKENI. The CDR3 contains 17 residues. After removal of 0 bases from V and 0 bases from J, the junction contained 6 bases not matched to a gene. The receptor comes from a woman in her 30s in good health. Sequencing was done on a sample of blood. The chain employs TRBV18 and TRBJ1-1, with 8 bases that match TRBD1. CDR3 DNA: TGTGCCAGCTCACCACCCGGGACAGGCCTCATGAACACTGAAGCTTTCTTT. The encoded protein is CASSPPGTGLMNTEAFF.